This T cell receptor (beta chain) comes out of a study of cytotoxic CD8 clonotypes in ibrutinib-treated CLL. The assay was immunoSEQ multiplex PCR, and TCRdb's table has in-frame clones only and misses some. The sample holds hundreds of thousands of clones, around 70% seen once. There are 15 residues in the CDR3. V lost 8 bases to trimming and J lost 8 bases; unmatched junction nucleotides: 17. CDR1 MDHEN and CDR2 SYDVKM come from the germline V gene. The specimen was PBMCs, collected after 12 months of ibrutinib treatment. The chain carries TRBV28 and TRBJ1-2; TRBD1 agrees at 7 bases. The source is a human donor with chronic lymphocytic leukemia. The CDR3 coding sequence is TGTGCCAGCGCGTCCCCAGGGGGTAACGCGCGCGGCTACACCTTC. Translation: CASASPGGNARGYTF.